The rows below give T cell receptor beta chains drawn from one sample of a study of blood T cell repertoires in COVID-19. The assay was immunoSEQ multiplex PCR, and TCRdb's table has in-frame clones only and misses some. This table has under 200,000 clones, about 86% appearing once. The sample comprised peripheral blood. These receptors were collected from a man aged 50-60 years with active or convalescent COVID-19. CDR3s include the opening cysteine and the closing phenylalanine or tryptophan. The D gene is left open where the match is weak. Expanded clones are given a class, and other clones once, few, many or no size at all.

v_call: TRBV7-3; j_call: TRBJ2-1; clone_size: -; d_call: TRBD2; cdr3_nt: TGTGCCAGCAGCCCCGATGGCGGGGGGAACCTACGTAGGCAGTTCTTC; cdr3_aa: CASSPDGGGNLRRQFF
v_call: TRBV6-2/TRBV6-3; j_call: TRBJ1-2; clone_size: -; d_call: TRBD1; cdr3_nt: TGTGCCAGCAGTACTCGGAGGACAGGGGGCGACTATGGCTACACCTTC; cdr3_aa: CASSTRRTGGDYGYTF
v_call: TRBV6-4; j_call: TRBJ2-3; clone_size: once; d_call: -; cdr3_nt: TGTGCCAGCAGTGTAAACAGGGGCACAGATACGCAGTATTTT; cdr3_aa: CASSVNRGTDTQYF
v_call: TRBV7-8; j_call: TRBJ2-1; clone_size: few; d_call: -; cdr3_nt: TGTGCCAGCAGCCCCCCGGAGGTCCTCTCCTACAATGAGCAGTTCTTC; cdr3_aa: CASSPPEVLSYNEQFF
v_call: TRBV7-2; j_call: TRBJ1-1; clone_size: -; d_call: TRBD1; cdr3_nt: TGTGCCAGCAGCTTAGACAGGGGGCGCGGGGCTTTCTTT; cdr3_aa: CASSLDRGRGAFF
v_call: TRBV24-1; j_call: TRBJ2-1; clone_size: -; d_call: TRBD2; cdr3_nt: TGTGCCACCATAGGGCGGGGGTGGTCCTACAATGAGCAGTTCTTC; cdr3_aa: CATIGRGWSYNEQFF
v_call: TRBV6-5; j_call: TRBJ1-2; clone_size: -; d_call: -; cdr3_nt: TGTGCCAGCATAGGATACAGCCCCTATGGCTACACCTTC; cdr3_aa: CASIGYSPYGYTF
v_call: TRBV25-1; j_call: TRBJ2-5; clone_size: -; d_call: -; cdr3_nt: TGTGCCAGCAGTGCTCAGGGAAGGACCCAGTACTTC; cdr3_aa: CASSAQGRTQYF
v_call: TRBV9; j_call: TRBJ2-6; clone_size: -; d_call: -; cdr3_nt: TGTGCCAGCAGCGCCCGACAGACTGGGGCCAACGTCCTGACTTTC; cdr3_aa: CASSARQTGANVLTF
v_call: TRBV11-2; j_call: TRBJ2-1; clone_size: -; d_call: -; cdr3_nt: TGTGCCAGCAGTCCAGCCCCGGGTGGCCTCAATGAGCAGTTCTTC; cdr3_aa: CASSPAPGGLNEQFF
v_call: TRBV30; j_call: TRBJ1-3; clone_size: -; d_call: -; cdr3_nt: TGTGCCTGGGTCGGGGTCTCTGGAAACACCATATATTTT; cdr3_aa: CAWVGVSGNTIYF
v_call: TRBV11-2; j_call: TRBJ2-7; clone_size: once; d_call: TRBD1; cdr3_nt: TGTGCCAGCAGCTATGAGTCCGCGTACAGGGGTACCTACGAGCAGTACTTC; cdr3_aa: CASSYESAYRGTYEQYF
v_call: TRBV2; j_call: TRBJ1-4; clone_size: -; d_call: -; cdr3_nt: TGTGCCAGCAGAAACGGGGGGGCGGCTAATGAAAAACTGTTTTTT; cdr3_aa: CASRNGGAANEKLFF
v_call: TRBV10-3; j_call: TRBJ2-6; clone_size: once; d_call: -; cdr3_nt: TGTGCCATCAGTGAGTTCCCGACTCCCTCTGGGGCCAACGTCCTGACTTTC; cdr3_aa: CAISEFPTPSGANVLTF
v_call: TRBV19; j_call: TRBJ2-1; clone_size: -; d_call: TRBD2; cdr3_nt: TGTGCCAGTAGTATGCGTCAAACTAGCGGGAGGAATGAGCAGTTCTTC; cdr3_aa: CASSMRQTSGRNEQFF
v_call: TRBV7-6; j_call: TRBJ2-1; clone_size: -; d_call: -; cdr3_nt: TGTGCCAGCAGCTTAGTTTCGGGATTTCGGGGCAATGAGCAGTTCTTC; cdr3_aa: CASSLVSGFRGNEQFF
v_call: TRBV2; j_call: TRBJ2-7; clone_size: once; d_call: TRBD2; cdr3_nt: TGTGCCAGCAGCGGGGGAATAACTAGCGGGGGCTGGAACGAGCAATACTTC; cdr3_aa: CASSGGITSGGWNEQYF
v_call: TRBV29-1; j_call: TRBJ2-2; clone_size: once; d_call: TRBD2; cdr3_nt: TGCAGCGTTGAGCTGGATAGCGGGAGGGCCCGGGACACCGGGGAGCTGTTTTTT; cdr3_aa: CSVELDSGRARDTGELFF
v_call: TRBV4-3; j_call: TRBJ2-5; clone_size: once; d_call: TRBD2; cdr3_nt: TGCGCCAGCAGCCAAGGATCTAGCGGCTTACAAGAGACCCAGTACTTC; cdr3_aa: CASSQGSSGLQETQYF
v_call: TRBV6-2/TRBV6-3; j_call: TRBJ2-7; clone_size: -; d_call: TRBD1; cdr3_nt: TGTGCCAGCAGTTACGGGACAGCCTCCTACGAGCAGTACTTC; cdr3_aa: CASSYGTASYEQYF
v_call: TRBV5-8; j_call: TRBJ2-1; clone_size: -; d_call: -; cdr3_nt: TGTGCCAGCAGCCTAGGACAGACCCGTCCCTCCTACAATGAGCAGTTCTTC; cdr3_aa: CASSLGQTRPSYNEQFF
v_call: TRBV7-2; j_call: TRBJ2-7; clone_size: -; d_call: TRBD2; cdr3_nt: TGTGCCAGCAGCATCGGGACTAGCGGGAGGAACGAGCAGTACTTC; cdr3_aa: CASSIGTSGRNEQYF
v_call: TRBV6-2/TRBV6-3; j_call: TRBJ1-2; clone_size: -; d_call: -; cdr3_nt: TGTGCCAGCAGTTACCCCGGAGCCTATGGCTACACCTTC; cdr3_aa: CASSYPGAYGYTF
v_call: TRBV9; j_call: TRBJ2-1; clone_size: -; d_call: -; cdr3_nt: TGTGCCAGCAGCCCACCCAGGGCCGGACCGGCGACCAATGAGCAGTTCTTC; cdr3_aa: CASSPPRAGPATNEQFF
v_call: TRBV6-1; j_call: TRBJ2-7; clone_size: -; d_call: TRBD1; cdr3_nt: TGTGCCAGCAGTGAGACAGGGATGGCAAGGGAGCAGTACTTC; cdr3_aa: CASSETGMAREQYF
v_call: TRBV7-3; j_call: TRBJ1-6; clone_size: -; d_call: -; cdr3_nt: TGTGCCAGCAGCCCAGACGGGGGCTCCTATAATTCACCCCTCCACTTT; cdr3_aa: CASSPDGGSYNSPLHF
v_call: TRBV18; j_call: TRBJ1-1; clone_size: -; d_call: -; cdr3_nt: TGTGCCAGCTCACCCGGGGGGGGCCCGAACACTGAAGCTTTCTTT; cdr3_aa: CASSPGGGPNTEAFF
v_call: TRBV24-1; j_call: TRBJ1-1; clone_size: -; d_call: -; cdr3_nt: TGTGCCACCAGTGATTCCCGGCCCAGGTCTGAAGCTTTCTTT; cdr3_aa: CATSDSRPRSEAFF
v_call: TRBV24-1; j_call: TRBJ1-5; clone_size: -; d_call: -; cdr3_nt: TGTGCCACCAGTGACTCACAGGGAGCGGACAATCAGCCCCAGCATTTT; cdr3_aa: CATSDSQGADNQPQHF
v_call: TRBV9; j_call: TRBJ1-3; clone_size: -; d_call: TRBD1; cdr3_nt: TGTGCCAGCAGCACCACAGGGGAGGGAAACACCATATATTTT; cdr3_aa: CASSTTGEGNTIYF
v_call: TRBV4-2; j_call: TRBJ2-3; clone_size: -; d_call: -; cdr3_nt: TGTGCCAGCAGCCAAGACGTCGAGCCCCCGCAGTATTTT; cdr3_aa: CASSQDVEPPQYF
v_call: TRBV11-3; j_call: TRBJ2-3; clone_size: -; d_call: TRBD2; cdr3_nt: TGTGCCAGCAGCTCTGGACTAGCGGGAGGGCCGTGGTTAGATACGCAGTATTTT; cdr3_aa: CASSSGLAGGPWLDTQYF
v_call: TRBV5-1; j_call: TRBJ1-2; clone_size: -; d_call: TRBD1; cdr3_nt: TGCGCCAGCAGCACTTCGGGACAGGGGGTCTATGGCTACACCTTC; cdr3_aa: CASSTSGQGVYGYTF
v_call: TRBV4-2; j_call: TRBJ1-1; clone_size: -; d_call: -; cdr3_nt: TGTGCCAGCAGCCGCCCACAGGACACTGAAGCTTTCTTT; cdr3_aa: CASSRPQDTEAFF
v_call: TRBV19; j_call: TRBJ2-1; clone_size: -; d_call: -; cdr3_nt: TGTGCCAGTATAAAGGACGGGAGTGGGTTTGAGCAGTTCTTC; cdr3_aa: CASIKDGSGFEQFF
v_call: TRBV7-8; j_call: TRBJ1-4; clone_size: once; d_call: -; cdr3_nt: TGTGCCAGCAGCTTAGTACCAGGGACTAATGAAAAACTGTTTTTT; cdr3_aa: CASSLVPGTNEKLFF
v_call: TRBV7-9; j_call: TRBJ2-3; clone_size: -; d_call: -; cdr3_nt: TGTGCCAGCAGTCTAGGTGCACCTGCTTTGCGGCCCCGGGGAGATACGCAGTATTTT; cdr3_aa: CASSLGAPALRPRGDTQYF